This TCR beta chain came from a study of T cell repertoires in cytomegalovirus infection. The overall study: Selection of CMV epitopes for the study included recently identified HLA-C-restricted and well-studied HLA-B-restricted ones.

CDR3 size: 19 residues. V lost 5 bases and J 3 bases, leaving 25 bases between the germline ends. Remarks on this clonotype: Its matching antigen is unknown.

TCRdb re-analysed the reads in MiXCR, keeping a single row per CDR3 protein. This table holds hundreds of thousands of distinct CDR3 sequences, less than 40% found once. The material sequenced was cultured CD8+ T cells from PBMCs, taken from culture after CMV antigen stimulation. The J gene is TRBJ1-4, the V gene TRBV12-3 or TRBV12-4; possibly TRBD1 for D (6 bases). The clonotype comes from a human donor in good health (CMV status not recorded). Some clones in this sample may be carry-over from other donors' samples. The CDR3 here is CASSPYHSRQALSNEKLFF. The CDR3 DNA is TGTGCCAGCAGTCCCTACCACTCTCGACAGGCACTTTCTAATGAAAAACTGTTTTTT.